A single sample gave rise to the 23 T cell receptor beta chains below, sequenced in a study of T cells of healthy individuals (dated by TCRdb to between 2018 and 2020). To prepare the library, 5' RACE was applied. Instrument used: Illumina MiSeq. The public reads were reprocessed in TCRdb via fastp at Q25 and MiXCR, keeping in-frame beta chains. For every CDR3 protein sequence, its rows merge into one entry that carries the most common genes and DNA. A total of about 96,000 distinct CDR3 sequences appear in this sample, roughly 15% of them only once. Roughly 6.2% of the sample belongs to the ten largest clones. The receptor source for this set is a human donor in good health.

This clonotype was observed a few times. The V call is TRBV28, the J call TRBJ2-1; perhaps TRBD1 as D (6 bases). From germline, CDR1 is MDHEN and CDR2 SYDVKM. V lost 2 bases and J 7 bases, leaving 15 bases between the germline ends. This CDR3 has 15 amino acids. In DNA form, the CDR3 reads TGTGCCAGCAGTTTAATTCCAGGGGATGGAAATGAGCAGTTCTTC. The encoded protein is CASSLIPGDGNEQFF.

CDR3 bases: TGTGCCAGCAGTGAGGGGGGCAGCTCCTACAATGAGCAGTTCTTC. It specifies CASSEGGSSYNEQFF. V usage is TRBV9 and J usage is TRBJ2-1; either TRBD1 or TRBD2 may fit D (6 bases each). The CDR3 has 15 amino acids. From germline, CDR1 is SGDLS and CDR2 YYNGEE. Trimming removed 5 bases at V and 0 bases at J, with 12 bases between.

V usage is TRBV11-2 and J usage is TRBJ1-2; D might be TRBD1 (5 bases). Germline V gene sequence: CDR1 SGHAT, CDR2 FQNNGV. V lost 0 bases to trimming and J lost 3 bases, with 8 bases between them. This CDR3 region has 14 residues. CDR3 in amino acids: CASSLDRADYGYTF. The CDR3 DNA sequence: TGTGCCAGCAGCTTAGACAGGGCGGACTATGGCTACACCTTC.

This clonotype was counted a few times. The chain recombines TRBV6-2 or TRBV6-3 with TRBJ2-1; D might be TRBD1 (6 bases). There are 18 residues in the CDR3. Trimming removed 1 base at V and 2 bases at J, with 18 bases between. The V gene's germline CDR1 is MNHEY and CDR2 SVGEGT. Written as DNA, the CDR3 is TGTGCCAGCAGTTACTATAGGGAAGACAGGTTCCCCTACAATGAGCAGTTCTTC. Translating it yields CASSYYREDRFPYNEQFF.

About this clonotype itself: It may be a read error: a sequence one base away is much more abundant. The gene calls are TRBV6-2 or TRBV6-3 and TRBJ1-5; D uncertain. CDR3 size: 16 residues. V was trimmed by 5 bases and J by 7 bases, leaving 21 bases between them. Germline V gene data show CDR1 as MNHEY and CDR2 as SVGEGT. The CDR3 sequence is CASSHGRLGNLQPQHF. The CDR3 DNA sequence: TGTGCCAGCAGTCACGGCCGGCTTGGCAATCTCCAGCCCCAGCATTTT.

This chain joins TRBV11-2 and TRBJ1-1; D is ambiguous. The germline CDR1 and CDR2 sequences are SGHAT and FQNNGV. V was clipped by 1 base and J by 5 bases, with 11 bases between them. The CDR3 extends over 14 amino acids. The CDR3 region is CASSLGVMITEAFF. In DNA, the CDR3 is TGTGCCAGCAGCTTAGGTGTCATGATTACTGAAGCTTTCTTT.

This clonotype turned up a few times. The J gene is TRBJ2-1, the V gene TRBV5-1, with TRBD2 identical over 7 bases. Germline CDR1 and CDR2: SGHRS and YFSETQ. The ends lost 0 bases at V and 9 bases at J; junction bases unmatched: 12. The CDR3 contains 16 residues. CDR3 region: CASSLAPAGDEVEQFF. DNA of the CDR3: TGCGCCAGCAGCTTGGCCCCCGCGGGGGACGAAGTTGAGCAGTTCTTC. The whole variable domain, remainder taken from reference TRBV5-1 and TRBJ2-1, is KAGVTQTPRYLIKTRGQQVTLSCSPISGHRSVSWYQQTPGQGLQFLFEYFSETQRNKGNFPGRFSGRQFSNSRSEMNVSTLELGDSALYLCASSLAPAGDEVEQFFGPGTRLTVL.

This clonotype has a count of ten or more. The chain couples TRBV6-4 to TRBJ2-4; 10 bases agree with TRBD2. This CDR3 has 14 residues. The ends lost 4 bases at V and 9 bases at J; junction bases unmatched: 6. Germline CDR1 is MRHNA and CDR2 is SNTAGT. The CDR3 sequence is CASSALAGEGIQYF. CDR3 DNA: TGTGCCAGCAGTGCTCTAGCGGGAGAGGGCATTCAGTACTTC.

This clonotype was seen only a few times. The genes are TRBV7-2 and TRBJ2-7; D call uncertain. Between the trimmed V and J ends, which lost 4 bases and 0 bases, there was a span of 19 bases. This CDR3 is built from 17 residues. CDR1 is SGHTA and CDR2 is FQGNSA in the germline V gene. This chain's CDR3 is CASSSGFGSLRSYEQYF. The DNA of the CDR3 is TGTGCCAGCAGCTCCGGTTTCGGGTCCCTGCGCTCCTACGAGCAGTACTTC.

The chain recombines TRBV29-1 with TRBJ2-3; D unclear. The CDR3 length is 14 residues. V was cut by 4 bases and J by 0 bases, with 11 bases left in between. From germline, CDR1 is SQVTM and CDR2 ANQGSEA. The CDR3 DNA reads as TGCAGCGTTGCAGGTCAATCTAGCACAGATACGCAGTATTTT. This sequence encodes CSVAGQSSTDTQYF.

The CDR3 DNA is TGTGCCAGTACTCCAGGGGATTATGGCTACACCTTC. As protein: CASTPGDYGYTF. The chain joins TRBV19 to TRBJ1-2; D perhaps matches TRBD1 (6 bases). CDR3 length: 12 amino acids. Looked up from germline, CDR1 is LNHDA and CDR2 is SQIVND (reference sequence). Trimming cost V 7 bases and J 5 bases, with 11 bases left between them.

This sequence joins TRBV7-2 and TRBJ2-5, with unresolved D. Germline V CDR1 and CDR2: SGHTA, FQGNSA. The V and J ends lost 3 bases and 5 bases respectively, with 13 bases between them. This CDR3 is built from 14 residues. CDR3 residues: CASSFGPGVETQYF. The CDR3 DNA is TGTGCCAGCAGCTTTGGCCCAGGTGTTGAGACCCAGTACTTC.

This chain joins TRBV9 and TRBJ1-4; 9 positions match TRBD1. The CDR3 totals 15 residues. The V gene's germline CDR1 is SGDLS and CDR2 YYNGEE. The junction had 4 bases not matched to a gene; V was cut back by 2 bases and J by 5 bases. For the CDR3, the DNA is TGTGCCAGCAGCGTTTCCGGGACAGGGAATGAAAAACTGTTTTTT. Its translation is CASSVSGTGNEKLFF.

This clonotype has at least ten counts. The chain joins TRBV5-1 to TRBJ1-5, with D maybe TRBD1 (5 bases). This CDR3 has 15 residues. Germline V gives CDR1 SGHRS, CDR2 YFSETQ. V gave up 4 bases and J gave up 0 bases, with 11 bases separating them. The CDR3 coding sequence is TGCGCCAGCAGCCGAGACGGGGGTAGCAATCAGCCCCAGCATTTT. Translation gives CASSRDGGSNQPQHF.

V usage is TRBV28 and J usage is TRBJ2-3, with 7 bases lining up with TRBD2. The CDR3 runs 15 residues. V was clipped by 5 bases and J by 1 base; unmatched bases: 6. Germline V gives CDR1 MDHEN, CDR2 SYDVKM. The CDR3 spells CASSPLAGGTDTQYF. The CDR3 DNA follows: TGTGCCAGCAGTCCCCTCGCGGGGGGCACAGATACGCAGTATTTT.

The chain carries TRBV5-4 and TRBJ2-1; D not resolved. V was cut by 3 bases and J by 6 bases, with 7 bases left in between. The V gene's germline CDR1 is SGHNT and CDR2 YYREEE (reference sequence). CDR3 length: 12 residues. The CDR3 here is CASSSTFNEQFF. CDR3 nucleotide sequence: TGTGCCAGCAGCTCGACGTTCAATGAGCAGTTCTTC.

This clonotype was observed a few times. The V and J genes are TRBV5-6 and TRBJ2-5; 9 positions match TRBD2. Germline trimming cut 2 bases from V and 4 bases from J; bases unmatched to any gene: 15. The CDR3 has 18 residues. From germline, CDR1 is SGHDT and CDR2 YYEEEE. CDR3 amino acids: CASSLETSGSGIGETQYF. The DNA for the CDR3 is TGTGCCAGCAGCTTAGAAACTAGCGGGTCAGGCATAGGAGAGACCCAGTACTTC.

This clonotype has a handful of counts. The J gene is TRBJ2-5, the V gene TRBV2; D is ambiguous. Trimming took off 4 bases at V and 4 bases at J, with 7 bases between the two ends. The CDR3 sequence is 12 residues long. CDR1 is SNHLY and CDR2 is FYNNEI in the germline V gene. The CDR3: CASSGVGETQYF. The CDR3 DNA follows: TGTGCCAGCAGTGGAGTTGGAGAGACCCAGTACTTC.

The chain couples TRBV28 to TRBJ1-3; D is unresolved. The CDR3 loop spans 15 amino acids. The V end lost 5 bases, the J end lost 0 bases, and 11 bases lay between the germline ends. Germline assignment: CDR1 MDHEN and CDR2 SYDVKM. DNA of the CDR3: TGTGCCAGCAGTCGCCCGACGGTCTCTGGAAACACCATATATTTT. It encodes CASSRPTVSGNTIYF.

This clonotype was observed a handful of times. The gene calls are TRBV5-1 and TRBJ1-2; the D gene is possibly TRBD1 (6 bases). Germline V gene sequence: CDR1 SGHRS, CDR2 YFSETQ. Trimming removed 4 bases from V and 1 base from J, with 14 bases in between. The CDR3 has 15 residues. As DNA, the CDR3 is TGCGCCAGCAGCCCTGGACAGTACGGTAACTATGGCTACACCTTC. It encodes CASSPGQYGNYGYTF.

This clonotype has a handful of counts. The CDR3 coding sequence is TGTGCCAGCAGTTCCAGGACAGGGGCCACCTACGAGCAGTACTTC. Its protein product is CASSSRTGATYEQYF. The chain links TRBV6-2 or TRBV6-3 to TRBJ2-7, with 9 bases identical to TRBD1. The CDR3 length is 15 residues. Trimming at V came to 4 bases and at J to 2 bases, leaving 6 bases not matched to a gene. Per germline, CDR1 MNHEY and CDR2 SVGEGT.

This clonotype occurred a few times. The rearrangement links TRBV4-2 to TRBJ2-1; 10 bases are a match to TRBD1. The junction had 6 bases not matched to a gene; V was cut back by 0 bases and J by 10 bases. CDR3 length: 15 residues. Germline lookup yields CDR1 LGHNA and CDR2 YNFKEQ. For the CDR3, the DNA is TGTGCCAGCAGCCAAGAAGGGACAGGGGTGGGGGAGCAGTTCTTC. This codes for CASSQEGTGVGEQFF.

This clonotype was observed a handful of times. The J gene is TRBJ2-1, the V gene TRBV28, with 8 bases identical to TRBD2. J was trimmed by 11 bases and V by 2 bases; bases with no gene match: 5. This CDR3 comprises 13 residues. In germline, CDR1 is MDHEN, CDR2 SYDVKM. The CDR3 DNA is TGTGCCAGCAGTTTAACTAGCGGCCACAAGCAGTTCTTC. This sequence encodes CASSLTSGHKQFF.